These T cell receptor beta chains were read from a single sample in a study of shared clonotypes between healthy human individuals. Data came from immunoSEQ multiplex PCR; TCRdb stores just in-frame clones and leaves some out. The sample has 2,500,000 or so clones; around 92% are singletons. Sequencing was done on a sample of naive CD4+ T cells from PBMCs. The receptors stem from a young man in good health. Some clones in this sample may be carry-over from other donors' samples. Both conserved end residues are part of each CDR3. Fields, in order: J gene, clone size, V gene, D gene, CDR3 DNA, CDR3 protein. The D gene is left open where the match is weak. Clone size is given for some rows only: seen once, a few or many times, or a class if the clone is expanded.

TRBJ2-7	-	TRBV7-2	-	TGTGCCAGCAGCCCAACGCCGGGACTCACGACCTACGAGCAGTACTTC	CASSPTPGLTTYEQYF
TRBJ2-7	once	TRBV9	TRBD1	TGTGCCAGCAGCGTAGGGACAGGGCCCTACGAGCAGTACTTC	CASSVGTGPYEQYF
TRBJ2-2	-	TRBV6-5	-	TGTGCCAGCAGTAGCCACAGGGGAGGCACCGGGGAGCTGTTTTTT	CASSSHRGGTGELFF
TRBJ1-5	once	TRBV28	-	TGTGCCAGCAGTTTTCATTATAGCAATCAGCCCCAGCATTTT	CASSFHYSNQPQHF
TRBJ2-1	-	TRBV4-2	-	TGTGCCAGCAGCCCCCCATTCGCAGCGGCCGCAGGATTGGAGCAGTTCTTC	CASSPPFAAAAGLEQFF
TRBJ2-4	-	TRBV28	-	TGTGCCAGCAGAGCGGCAGCGGCAGGAAACAAAAACATTCAGTACTTC	CASRAAAAGNKNIQYF
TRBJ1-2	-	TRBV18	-	TGTGCCAGCTCCCCAGGGGCGGGGAACTATGGCTACACCTTC	CASSPGAGNYGYTF
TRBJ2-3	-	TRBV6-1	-	TGTGCCAGCAGTGAAGCGAGGGCAGATACGCAGTATTTT	CASSEARADTQYF
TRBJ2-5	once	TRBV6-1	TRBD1	TGTGCCAGCAGTGCCACGACAGGGGGGTTGACCCAGTACTTC	CASSATTGGLTQYF
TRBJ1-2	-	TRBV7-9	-	TGTGCCAGCAGCGGCGGGGCTCACTTCCCCTATGGCTACACCTTC	CASSGGAHFPYGYTF
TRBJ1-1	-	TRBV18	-	TGTGCCAGCTCACCTTCCATTAGGGACACTGAAGCTTTCTTT	CASSPSIRDTEAFF
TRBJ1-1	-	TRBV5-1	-	TGCGCCAGCTCGATAGGGGGAATAGCTGAAGCTTTCTTT	CASSIGGIAEAFF
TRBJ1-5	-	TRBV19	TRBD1	TGTGCCAGTAGTATGACAACAGGGGTAGATCAGCCCCAGCATTTT	CASSMTTGVDQPQHF
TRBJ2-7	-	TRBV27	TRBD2	TGTGCCAGCAGTAGGCGGGAGAACTACTACGAGCAGTACTTC	CASSRRENYYEQYF
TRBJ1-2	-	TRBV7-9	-	TGTGCCACGACGCAGGGAGAGCTTGGTGGCTACACCTTC	CATTQGELGGYTF
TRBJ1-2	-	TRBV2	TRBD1	TGTGCCAGCACCGGGACAGGGAACTATGGCTACACCTTC	CASTGTGNYGYTF
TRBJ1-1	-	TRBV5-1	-	TGCGCCAGCAGCTTGACCGTTGCCACTGAAGCTTTCTTT	CASSLTVATEAFF
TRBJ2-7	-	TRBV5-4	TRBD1	TGTGCCAGCAGCTCCCCCGGGACAGGGAGCTCCTACGAGCAGTACTTC	CASSSPGTGSSYEQYF
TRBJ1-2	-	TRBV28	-	TGTGCCAGCAGTCCCGGACCGGACTATGGCTACACCTTC	CASSPGPDYGYTF
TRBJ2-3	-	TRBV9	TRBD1	TGTGCCAGCAGAGCAGGGGGCTTGGTCACAGATACGCAGTATTTT	CASRAGGLVTDTQYF
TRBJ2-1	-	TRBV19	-	TGTGCCAGTAGGTCAAGCGGTAGCTCCTACAATGAGCAGTTCTTC	CASRSSGSSYNEQFF